These T cell receptor beta chains were read from a single sample in a study of CD8 T cells in ankylosing spondylitis. TCRdb fed the 5' RACE reads into MiXCR, producing one record per CDR3 protein. Here the sample spans almost 400,000 distinct CDR3 sequences, about 20% being singletons. The specimen sequenced was blood, either unsorted or a sorted T cell fraction (not recorded which). The receptor set was obtained from a male donor with ankylosing spondylitis. Both conserved end residues are part of each CDR3. Each record gives: J gene, clone size, V gene, D gene, CDR3 DNA, CDR3 protein. A D gene is named only where the DNA matches it firmly. The size entry is marked missing in some rows and otherwise reads once, few, many or a size class.

j_gene: TRBJ1-4
abundance: .
v_gene: TRBV28
d_gene: .
CDR3nt: TGTGCTAGCAGTTTACCCGGCAGCGGAACCGAAAAACTGTTTTTT
CDR3aa: CASSLPGSGTEKLFF

j_gene: TRBJ2-3
abundance: few
v_gene: TRBV19
d_gene: TRBD1
CDR3nt: TGTGCCAGTAGTACGTCCGGGACAGGGGGAGCAGATACGCAGTATTTT
CDR3aa: CASSTSGTGGADTQYF

j_gene: TRBJ1-5
abundance: .
v_gene: TRBV29-1
d_gene: TRBD1
CDR3nt: TGCAGCGTGACCGGGACAGTGGGGCAGCCCCAGCATTTT
CDR3aa: CSVTGTVGQPQHF

j_gene: TRBJ2-2
abundance: .
v_gene: TRBV7-2
d_gene: .
CDR3nt: TGTGCCAGCAGCCCAAGTCGACGGGACCCCGGGGAGCTGTTTTTT
CDR3aa: CASSPSRRDPGELFF

j_gene: TRBJ1-2
abundance: few
v_gene: TRBV12-3/TRBV12-4
d_gene: .
CDR3nt: TGTGCCAGTCGCGGAGAGACCTATGGCTACACCTTC
CDR3aa: CASRGETYGYTF

j_gene: TRBJ2-7
abundance: .
v_gene: TRBV6-2/TRBV6-3
d_gene: .
CDR3nt: TGTGCCAGCAGTAACCCGAACCGCTACGAGCAGTACTTC
CDR3aa: CASSNPNRYEQYF

j_gene: TRBJ1-5
abundance: once
v_gene: TRBV12-5
d_gene: .
CDR3nt: TGTGCTAGTGGTTTGGCTCAGGATCAGCCCCAGCATTTT
CDR3aa: CASGLAQDQPQHF

j_gene: TRBJ2-7
abundance: .
v_gene: TRBV6-5
d_gene: .
CDR3nt: TGTGCCAGCAGAGACTCACAGCTAAGAAGGTACGAGCAGTACTTC
CDR3aa: CASRDSQLRRYEQYF

j_gene: TRBJ2-3
abundance: few
v_gene: TRBV9
d_gene: TRBD2
CDR3nt: TGTGCCAGCAGCGTAGGAGCGGGGGAAGGGGCAGATACGCAGTATTTT
CDR3aa: CASSVGAGEGADTQYF

j_gene: TRBJ1-1
abundance: few
v_gene: TRBV6-5
d_gene: .
CDR3nt: TGTGCCAGCAGTTACTCGCGTGGGGTCTACCAGGCGGACACTGAAGCTTTCTTT
CDR3aa: CASSYSRGVYQADTEAFF

j_gene: TRBJ1-1
abundance: .
v_gene: TRBV29-1
d_gene: .
CDR3nt: TGCAGCGTTTCGAGGGAGGCGGACACTGAAGCTTTCTTT
CDR3aa: CSVSREADTEAFF

j_gene: TRBJ1-2
abundance: .
v_gene: TRBV20-1
d_gene: TRBD1
CDR3nt: TGCAGTGCTAGAAGGACAGGTCGCGATGGCTACACCTTC
CDR3aa: CSARRTGRDGYTF

j_gene: TRBJ2-1
abundance: few
v_gene: TRBV7-2
d_gene: TRBD2
CDR3nt: TGTGCCAGCAGCTTAGCCAACACTCCGGGACTAGCGGGAGTTAGGCAGTTCTTC
CDR3aa: CASSLANTPGLAGVRQFF

j_gene: TRBJ2-1
abundance: .
v_gene: TRBV20-1
d_gene: TRBD2
CDR3nt: TGCAGTGAAACCCTAGCGGGAGGGCCGGGATACAATGAGCAGTTCTTC
CDR3aa: CSETLAGGPGYNEQFF

j_gene: TRBJ1-2
abundance: once
v_gene: TRBV5-6
d_gene: TRBD1
CDR3nt: TGTGCCAGCAGCTTGGTAGTACAGGGGGTCGGCTACACCTTC
CDR3aa: CASSLVVQGVGYTF

j_gene: TRBJ2-3
abundance: many
v_gene: TRBV4-2
d_gene: TRBD2
CDR3nt: TGTGCCAGCAGCCAAGTAGGGACTAGCGGGAGCGAGGATACGCAGTATTTT
CDR3aa: CASSQVGTSGSEDTQYF

j_gene: TRBJ1-4
abundance: few
v_gene: TRBV6-5
d_gene: .
CDR3nt: TGTGCCAGCAGTTCCGCCGGGACTTCTAATGAAAAACTGTTTTTT
CDR3aa: CASSSAGTSNEKLFF

j_gene: TRBJ2-3
abundance: few
v_gene: TRBV10-3
d_gene: .
CDR3nt: TGTGCCATCAGGGGGTCCAGGAACTCTTCAGATACGCAGTATTTT
CDR3aa: CAIRGSRNSSDTQYF

j_gene: TRBJ2-3
abundance: .
v_gene: TRBV4-1
d_gene: TRBD2
CDR3nt: TGCGCCAGCAGCCACGGACTAGCGGTCCGAGGGAGCTCTAGCACAGATACGCAGTATTTT
CDR3aa: CASSHGLAVRGSSSTDTQYF

j_gene: TRBJ2-1
abundance: .
v_gene: TRBV20-1
d_gene: .
CDR3nt: TGCAGTGTGCCTGCAACCGGCCGATGGGGGGACACTGCCTACAATGAGCAGTTCTTC
CDR3aa: CSVPATGRWGDTAYNEQFF

j_gene: TRBJ1-5
abundance: .
v_gene: TRBV27
d_gene: .
CDR3nt: TGTGCCAGCAGTTTTACGGGGGCACGGAGCAATCAGCCCCAGCATTTT
CDR3aa: CASSFTGARSNQPQHF

j_gene: TRBJ2-3
abundance: .
v_gene: TRBV3-1
d_gene: TRBD2
CDR3nt: TGTGCCAGCAGCCCGGGACTAGTGAACACAGATACGCAGTATTTT
CDR3aa: CASSPGLVNTDTQYF